This is a list of T cell receptor beta chains from one sample in a study of PD-1 blockade in classical Hodgkin lymphoma. Clones were sequenced by immunoSEQ multiplex PCR, and TCRdb holds only the in-frame ones, with some missing. The repertoire holds 45,000 to 55,000 clones, 65% to 80% seen once, with about an eighth in the top ten. Sequencing was performed on peripheral blood mononuclear cells (PBMCs), taken before the fourth cycle of nivolumab. The receptors originated from a human donor with classical Hodgkin lymphoma. The CDR3 runs from the conserved cysteine through the conserved F or W. A D gene is named only where the DNA matches it firmly. Not every row has a clone size; where given, it reads once, few, many or a size class.

clone_size: .; j_call: TRBJ1-5; v_call: TRBV25-1; d_call: .; cdr3_aa: CASSRTGSNQPQHF; cdr3_nt: TGTGCCAGCAGTCGGACGGGGAGCAATCAGCCCCAGCATTTT
clone_size: .; j_call: TRBJ1-5; v_call: TRBV6-5; d_call: .; cdr3_aa: CASSEGDGSQPQHF; cdr3_nt: TGTGCCAGCAGTGAGGGGGACGGTTCTCAGCCCCAGCATTTT
clone_size: once; j_call: TRBJ2-1; v_call: TRBV6-6; d_call: TRBD2; cdr3_aa: CASSYLPSGRNEQFF; cdr3_nt: TGTGCCAGCAGTTACCTGCCTAGCGGGAGAAATGAGCAGTTCTTC
clone_size: few; j_call: TRBJ2-1; v_call: TRBV10-3; d_call: TRBD2; cdr3_aa: CAISLLAGEDEQFF; cdr3_nt: TGTGCCATCAGCCTACTAGCGGGGGAGGATGAGCAGTTCTTC
clone_size: once; j_call: TRBJ2-4; v_call: TRBV5-5; d_call: .; cdr3_aa: CASSPVGDLRNIQYF; cdr3_nt: TGTGCCAGCAGCCCAGTAGGAGACCTTAGGAACATTCAGTACTTC
clone_size: .; j_call: TRBJ1-1; v_call: TRBV6-5; d_call: .; cdr3_aa: CASSYPVEGAFF; cdr3_nt: TGTGCCAGCAGTTACCCGGTGGAGGGAGCTTTCTTT
clone_size: .; j_call: TRBJ2-7; v_call: TRBV11-2; d_call: TRBD2; cdr3_aa: CASRSDVAGGFSYEQYF; cdr3_nt: TGTGCCAGCAGGTCAGATGTGGCGGGAGGGTTTAGTTACGAGCAGTACTTC
clone_size: .; j_call: TRBJ2-7; v_call: TRBV6-5; d_call: .; cdr3_aa: CASSYAQVGPYEQYF; cdr3_nt: TGTGCCAGCAGTTATGCCCAGGTAGGCCCCTACGAGCAGTACTTC
clone_size: .; j_call: TRBJ1-5; v_call: TRBV28; d_call: .; cdr3_aa: CASIIRGFPGPQHF; cdr3_nt: TGTGCCAGCATCATCCGGGGGTTCCCGGGGCCCCAGCATTTT
clone_size: .; j_call: TRBJ2-1; v_call: TRBV2; d_call: .; cdr3_aa: CASSDVGEYNEQFF; cdr3_nt: TGTGCCAGCAGTGACGTTGGAGAATACAATGAGCAGTTCTTC